The T cell receptor (beta chain) under discussion was sequenced for a study of cytomegalovirus exposure and HLA in healthy donors. Study findings and constraints: According to a subsequent analysis, TCR clusters identified in the first cohort showed a tendency to co-occur across the 110 or so validation repertoires.

Details on this clone: Its matching antigen is unknown.

Assay: immunoSEQ multiplex PCR; the TCRdb copy retains only in-frame clones and omits some. The sample includes some 74,000 clones, roughly 93% of them seen just once. V shed 5 bases and J 7 bases; nucleotides not matched to a gene: 9. The CDR3 runs to 15 residues. Specimen: PBMCs. The rearrangement uses TRBV23-1 and TRBJ2-1; TRBD1 matches 9 bases. TRBV23-1 is an ORF, and what it does is uncertain. This TCR was sampled from a woman aged 25-40 years in good health and CMV-seronegative. The CDR3 loop reads CASSSHRTGVNEQFF. For the CDR3, the DNA is TGCGCCAGCAGTTCCCACCGGACAGGGGTAAATGAGCAGTTCTTC.